This TCR delta chain was observed in a study of gamma-delta chains in newborns, infants, children. Study details: Innate gammadelta T cells reportedly expand polyclonally right after birth, driven by microbial exposure, per the title.

Germline values: CDR1 TSWWSYY, CDR2 QGS. V gave up 1 base and J gave up 2 bases, with 20 bases separating them. This CDR3 region has 18 residues. TCRdb re-called the reads using CATT. In the table there are around 1,300 delta-chain clones, approximately 2.2% of which are singletons. This clone is categorized as large. Other DNA sequences in the same sample also yield this CDR3. The sequence was collected from a child in good health. The sample consisted of blood. The chain uses TRDV1 and TRDJ1; D ambiguous. The CDR3 DNA is TGTGCTCTTGGGGAACCCCCCCCTTACTTGGGCCCAACCGATAAACTCATCTTT. Its protein is CALGEPPPYLGPTDKLIF.